The clone carrying this T cell receptor (beta chain) was seen a few times. Its target is unknown. The source of the sample is a study of T cells after yellow fever vaccination. The overall study: Researchers used SMART-Seq v4 Ultra Low Input to prepare fractions that had low cell numbers.

Germline trimming cut 4 bases from V and 10 bases from J; bases unmatched to any gene: 6. The CDR3 has 13 amino acids. The germline gives CDR1 LGHNA, CDR2 YNFKEQ. General study results and limits: Re-detected after boosting: most primary clones, almost 97% of CD4 and under 90% of CD8. Peak timing came faster in the weaker secondary response, day 5 versus 15.

A single record per CDR3 protein comes from TCRdb applying MiXCR to the 5' RACE reads. Of approximately 580,000 distinct CDR3 sequences listed, about a sixth are singletons. The clonotype originates from a man younger than 30 who received the YFV17D yellow fever vaccine. The sample in question was PBMCs, obtained less than 6 days after the first yellow fever vaccination. The chain links TRBV4-2 to TRBJ2-1; 8 bases fit TRBD2. The DNA of the CDR3 is TGTGCCAGCAGCCCCCACCGGGAGGGCGAGCAGTTCTTC. This encodes CASSPHREGEQFF.